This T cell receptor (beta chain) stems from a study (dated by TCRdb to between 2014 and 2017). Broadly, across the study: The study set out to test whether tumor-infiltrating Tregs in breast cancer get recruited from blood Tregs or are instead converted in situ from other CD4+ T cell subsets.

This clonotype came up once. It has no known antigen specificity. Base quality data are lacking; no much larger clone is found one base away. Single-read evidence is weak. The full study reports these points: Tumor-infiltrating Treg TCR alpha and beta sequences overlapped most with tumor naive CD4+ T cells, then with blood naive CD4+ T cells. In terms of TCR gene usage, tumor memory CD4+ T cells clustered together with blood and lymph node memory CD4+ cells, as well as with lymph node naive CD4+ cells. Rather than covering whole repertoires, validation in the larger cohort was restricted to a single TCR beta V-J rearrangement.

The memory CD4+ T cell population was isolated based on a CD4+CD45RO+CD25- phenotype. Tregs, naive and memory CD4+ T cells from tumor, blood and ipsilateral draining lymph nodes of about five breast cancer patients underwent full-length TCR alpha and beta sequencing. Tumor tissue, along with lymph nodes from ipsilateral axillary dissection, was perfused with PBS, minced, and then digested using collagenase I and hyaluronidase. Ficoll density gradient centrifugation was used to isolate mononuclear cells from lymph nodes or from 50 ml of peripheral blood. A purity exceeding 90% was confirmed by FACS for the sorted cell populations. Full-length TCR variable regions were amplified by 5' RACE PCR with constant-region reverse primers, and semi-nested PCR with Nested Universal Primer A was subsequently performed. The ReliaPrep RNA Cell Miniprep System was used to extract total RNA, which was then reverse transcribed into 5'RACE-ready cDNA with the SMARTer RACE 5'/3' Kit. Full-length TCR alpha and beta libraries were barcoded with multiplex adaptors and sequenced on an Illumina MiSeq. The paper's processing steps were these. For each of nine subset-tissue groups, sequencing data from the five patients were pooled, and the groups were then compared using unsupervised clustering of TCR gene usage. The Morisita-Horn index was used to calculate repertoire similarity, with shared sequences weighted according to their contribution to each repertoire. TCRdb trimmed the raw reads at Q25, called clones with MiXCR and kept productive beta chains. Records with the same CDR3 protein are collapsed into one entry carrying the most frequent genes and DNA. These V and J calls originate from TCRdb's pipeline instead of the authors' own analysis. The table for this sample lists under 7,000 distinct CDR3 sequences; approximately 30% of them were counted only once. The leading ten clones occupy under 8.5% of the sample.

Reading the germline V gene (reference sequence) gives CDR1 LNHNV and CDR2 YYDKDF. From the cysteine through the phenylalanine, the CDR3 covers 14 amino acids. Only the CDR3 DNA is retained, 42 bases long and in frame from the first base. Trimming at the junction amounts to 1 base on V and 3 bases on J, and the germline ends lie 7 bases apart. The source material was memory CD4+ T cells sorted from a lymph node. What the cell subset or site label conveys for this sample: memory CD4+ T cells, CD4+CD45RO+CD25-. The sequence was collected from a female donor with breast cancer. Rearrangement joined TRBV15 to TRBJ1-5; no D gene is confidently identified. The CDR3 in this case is CATSRVDPNQPQHF. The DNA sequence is TGTGCCACCAGCAGAGTGGACCCCAATCAGCCCCAGCATTTT.